These T cell receptor beta chains were read from a single sample in a study of cytomegalovirus exposure and HLA in healthy donors. The protocol was immunoSEQ multiplex PCR, while the TCRdb copy is restricted to in-frame clones and leaves out a portion. The repertoire includes more than 90,000 clones, approximately 80% of them detected once, and 3.8% sits in the top ten. Sequencing input: PBMCs. These receptors all stem from a man aged 50-60 years in good health and CMV-seronegative. The CDR3 runs from the conserved cysteine through the conserved F or W. The order of the fields is CDR3 protein, CDR3 DNA, V gene, D gene, J gene, clone size, CDR3 length. D genes are given only for firm matches. Expanded clones are given a class, and other clones once, few, many or no size at all.

CDR3: CASSATEYYGYTF
DNA: TGTGCCAGCTCGGCTACAGAATACTATGGCTACACCTTC
V: TRBV6-5
D: -
J: TRBJ1-2
size: -
length: 13

CDR3: CASSEHTGANTEAFF
DNA: TGTGCCAGCAGTGAACACACAGGGGCGAACACTGAAGCTTTCTTT
V: TRBV6-1
D: TRBD1
J: TRBJ1-1
size: once
length: 15

CDR3: CASSLTGFQETQYF
DNA: TGTGCCAGCAGCTTGACAGGATTTCAGGAGACCCAGTACTTC
V: TRBV5-5
D: -
J: TRBJ2-5
size: -
length: 14

CDR3: CASTGGANTGELFF
DNA: TGTGCCAGCACGGGGGGCGCGAACACCGGGGAGCTGTTTTTT
V: TRBV28
D: -
J: TRBJ2-2
size: few
length: 14

CDR3: CASSPQGARGNEQFF
DNA: TGCGCCAGCAGTCCACAGGGGGCGCGGGGCAATGAGCAGTTCTTC
V: TRBV10-1
D: TRBD1
J: TRBJ2-1
size: few
length: 15

CDR3: CASSRSSRPNEKLFF
DNA: TGTGCCAGCAGCCGATCCTCCAGGCCTAATGAAAAACTGTTTTTT
V: TRBV28
D: -
J: TRBJ1-4
size: -
length: 15

CDR3: CSVGPGGYEQYF
DNA: TGCAGCGTTGGCCCCGGGGGCTACGAGCAGTACTTC
V: TRBV29-1
D: -
J: TRBJ2-7
size: few
length: 12

CDR3: CASSVGGLASTGELFF
DNA: TGTGCCAGCAGCGTAGGAGGACTAGCGTCGACCGGGGAGCTGTTTTTT
V: TRBV9
D: TRBD2
J: TRBJ2-2
size: -
length: 16

CDR3: CASSVEGAMGTGELFF
DNA: TGTGCCAGCAGCGTAGAGGGGGCTATGGGAACCGGGGAGCTGTTTTTT
V: TRBV9
D: TRBD1
J: TRBJ2-2
size: -
length: 16

CDR3: CASRVLNQETQYF
DNA: TGTGCCAGCCGGGTTCTAAATCAAGAGACCCAGTACTTC
V: TRBV27
D: -
J: TRBJ2-5
size: -
length: 13

CDR3: CASSQDTGAPQPQHF
DNA: TGCGCCAGCAGCCAAGATACAGGGGCGCCTCAGCCCCAGCATTTT
V: TRBV4-3
D: TRBD1
J: TRBJ1-5
size: -
length: 15

CDR3: CASSLPLNRVGQPQHF
DNA: TGTGCCAGCAGTCTACCCCTCAACCGGGTGGGTCAGCCCCAGCATTTT
V: TRBV28
D: -
J: TRBJ1-5
size: -
length: 16

CDR3: CASSLGGGRVYNEQFF
DNA: TGTGCCAGCAGCTTAGGGGGAGGGAGGGTATACAATGAGCAGTTCTTC
V: TRBV11-2
D: TRBD2
J: TRBJ2-1
size: -
length: 16

CDR3: CASSYGRGNEQYF
DNA: TGTGCCAGCAGCTACGGGCGAGGGAACGAGCAGTACTTC
V: TRBV11-2
D: -
J: TRBJ2-7
size: -
length: 13

CDR3: CASSSMGANTDTQYF
DNA: TGTGCCAGTAGTAGCATGGGGGCAAACACAGATACGCAGTATTTT
V: TRBV19
D: -
J: TRBJ2-3
size: -
length: 15

CDR3: CASSPVVVTDTQYF
DNA: TGTGCTAGCAGCCCAGTGGTGGTCACAGATACGCAGTATTTT
V: TRBV7-7
D: -
J: TRBJ2-3
size: -
length: 14

CDR3: CASSQEDRRTGRDTQYF
DNA: TGTGCCAGCAGCCAAGAAGATCGCAGGACAGGGAGAGATACGCAGTATTTT
V: TRBV4-2
D: TRBD1
J: TRBJ2-3
size: -
length: 17

CDR3: CASSRLDRDNEKLFF
DNA: TGTGCCAGCAGCCGACTGGACAGGGATAATGAAAAACTGTTTTTT
V: TRBV6-6
D: TRBD1
J: TRBJ1-4
size: -
length: 15

CDR3: CASSVGVAGINEQFF
DNA: TGTGCCAGCAGCGTAGGAGTAGCGGGGATCAATGAGCAGTTCTTC
V: TRBV9
D: TRBD2
J: TRBJ2-1
size: -
length: 15

CDR3: CASSPRGGGFEEQYF
DNA: TGTGCCAGCAGCCCTCGAGGGGGGGGCTTCGAAGAGCAGTACTTC
V: TRBV9
D: -
J: TRBJ2-7
size: -
length: 15

CDR3: CASSFARDYGYTF
DNA: TGTGCCAGCAGTTTCGCCAGGGACTATGGCTACACCTTC
V: TRBV28
D: -
J: TRBJ1-2
size: -
length: 13

CDR3: CASTRLAGGPSNEQFF
DNA: TGCGCCAGCACCCGATTAGCGGGAGGGCCGTCCAATGAGCAGTTCTTC
V: TRBV5-1
D: TRBD2
J: TRBJ2-1
size: -
length: 16

CDR3: CASREQGGGNQPQHF
DNA: TGTGCCAGCAGGGAACAGGGGGGAGGGAATCAGCCCCAGCATTTT
V: TRBV7-8
D: TRBD1
J: TRBJ1-5
size: -
length: 15

CDR3: CASSPLRVSGNTIYF
DNA: TGTGCCAGCAGCCCACTCAGGGTTTCTGGAAACACCATATATTTT
V: TRBV13
D: -
J: TRBJ1-3
size: -
length: 15

CDR3: CASTLYEEPNEKLFF
DNA: TGCGCCAGCACCCTTTACGAGGAACCCAATGAAAAACTGTTTTTT
V: TRBV4-1
D: -
J: TRBJ1-4
size: -
length: 15

CDR3: CASSFYLAPPTDTQYF
DNA: TGTGCCAGCAGTTTTTATCTAGCTCCCCCCACAGATACGCAGTATTTT
V: TRBV28
D: -
J: TRBJ2-3
size: -
length: 16

CDR3: CATTSGRAVSYEQYF
DNA: TGTGCCACTACGAGCGGGAGGGCCGTCTCCTACGAGCAGTACTTC
V: TRBV5-4
D: TRBD2
J: TRBJ2-7
size: -
length: 15

CDR3: CASSPNPPGNPGDTQYF
DNA: TGTGCCAGCAGCCCCAACCCTCCCGGGAACCCGGGGGATACGCAGTATTTT
V: TRBV9
D: -
J: TRBJ2-3
size: once
length: 17

CDR3: CASSPDRGREQCF
DNA: TGTGCCAGCAGCCCCGACAGGGGACGCGAGCAGTGCTTC
V: TRBV7-2
D: TRBD1
J: TRBJ2-7
size: -
length: 13

CDR3: CASSQQTSSDEQFF
DNA: TGTGCCAGCAGCCAACAGACTAGCAGCGATGAGCAGTTCTTC
V: TRBV11-2
D: TRBD2
J: TRBJ2-1
size: -
length: 14

CDR3: CASSPPSGEETQYF
DNA: TGTGCCAGCAGCCCCCCCTCAGGGGAAGAGACCCAGTACTTC
V: TRBV7-9
D: -
J: TRBJ2-5
size: -
length: 14

CDR3: CASSLEGTDYEQYF
DNA: TGTGCCAGCAGTTTAGAGGGTACCGACTACGAGCAGTACTTC
V: TRBV28
D: -
J: TRBJ2-7
size: -
length: 14